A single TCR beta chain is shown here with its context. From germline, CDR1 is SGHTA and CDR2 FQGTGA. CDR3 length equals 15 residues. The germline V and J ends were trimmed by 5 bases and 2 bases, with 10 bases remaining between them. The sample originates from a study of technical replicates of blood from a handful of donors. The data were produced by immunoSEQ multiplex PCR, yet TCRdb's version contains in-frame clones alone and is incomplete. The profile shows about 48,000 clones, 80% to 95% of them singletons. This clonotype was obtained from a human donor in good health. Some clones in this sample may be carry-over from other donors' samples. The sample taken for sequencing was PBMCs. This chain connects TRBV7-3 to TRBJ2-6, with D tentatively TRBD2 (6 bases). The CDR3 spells CASSLRLAGANVLTF. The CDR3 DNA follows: TGTGCCAGCAGCCTCCGACTAGCTGGGGCCAACGTCCTGACTTTC.